This TCR beta chain was profiled in a study of blood T cell repertoires in COVID-19. Study in general: Sites in the United States, Italy and Spain provided acute and convalescent COVID-19 samples. The analysed material was cDNA or gDNA that came from T cells, B-cell-depleted T cells, or PBMCs.

V dropped 2 bases and J dropped 2; count of bases not matched to a gene: 5. CDR3 length: 15 residues. Germline loops: CDR1 MDHEN, CDR2 SYDVKM. In the authors' methods: Estimated nucleated cell counts came from reference gene primer amplification. Profiled with immunoSEQ multiplex PCR; TCRdb holds only in-frame clones, not every one. That table supplies the V and J calls and clone size; D and trimming were determined from the DNA. The table has around 180,000 clones, 80% to 90% seen once; the top ten hold approximately 9.9%. The sequence was collected from a human donor with active or convalescent COVID-19. The donor label of this sample is uncertain. Sequencing input: peripheral blood. The V call is TRBV28, the J call TRBJ1-2; TRBD1 agrees at 7 bases. CDR3 coding DNA: TGTGCCAGCAGTTTAAAGGGCAGGGGGAACTATGGCTACACCTTC. Its translation: CASSLKGRGNYGYTF.